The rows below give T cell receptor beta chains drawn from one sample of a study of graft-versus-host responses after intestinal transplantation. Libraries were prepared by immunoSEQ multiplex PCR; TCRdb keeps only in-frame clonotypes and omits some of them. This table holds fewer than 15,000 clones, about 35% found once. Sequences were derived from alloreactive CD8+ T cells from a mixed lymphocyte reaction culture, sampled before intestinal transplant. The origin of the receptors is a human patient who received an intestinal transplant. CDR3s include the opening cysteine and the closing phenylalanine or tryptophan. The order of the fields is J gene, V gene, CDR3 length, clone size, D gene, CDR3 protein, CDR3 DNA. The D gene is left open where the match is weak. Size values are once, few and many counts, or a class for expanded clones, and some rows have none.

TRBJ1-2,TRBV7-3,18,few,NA,CASSFHSESDRPNYGYTF,TGTGCCAGCAGCTTCCACTCAGAATCAGACAGGCCTAACTATGGCTACACCTTC
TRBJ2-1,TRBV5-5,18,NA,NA,CASSLADLGYAWPNEQFF,TGTGCCAGCAGCTTGGCCGATCTCGGCTATGCCTGGCCCAATGAGCAGTTCTTC
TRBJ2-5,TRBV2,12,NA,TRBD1,CARGTAQETQYF,TGTGCCAGAGGGACAGCACAAGAGACCCAGTACTTC
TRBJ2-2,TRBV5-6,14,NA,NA,CASCAGTNTGELFF,TGTGCCAGCTGTGCAGGGACGAACACCGGGGAGCTGTTTTTT
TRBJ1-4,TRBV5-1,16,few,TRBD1,CASSFRDRAYNEKLFF,TGCGCCAGCAGCTTCCGGGACAGGGCCTATAATGAAAAACTGTTTTTT
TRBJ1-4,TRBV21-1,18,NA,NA,CASSIKRQKVAPNEKLFF,TGTGCCAGCAGCATTAAGCGACAAAAAGTCGCCCCTAATGAAAAACTGTTTTTT
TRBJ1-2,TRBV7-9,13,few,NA,CASSREGFEGYTF,TGTGCCAGCAGCCGGGAAGGGTTTGAAGGCTACACCTTC
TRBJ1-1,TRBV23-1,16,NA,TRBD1,CASSQSVRDRSAEAFF,TGCGCCAGCAGTCAATCCGTTCGGGACAGGTCCGCTGAAGCTTTCTTT
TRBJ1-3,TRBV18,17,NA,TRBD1,CASSPAGGTPTWNTIYF,TGTGCCAGCTCACCCGCAGGGGGAACCCCCACCTGGAACACCATATATTTT
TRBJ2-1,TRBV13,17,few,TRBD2,CASSPGGGLSSYNEQFF,TGTGCCAGCAGCCCGGGGGGGGGACTCAGCTCCTACAATGAGCAGTTCTTC
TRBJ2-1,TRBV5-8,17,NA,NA,CASSHRFTRELHNEQFF,TGTGCCAGCAGCCATCGATTCACTAGGGAACTCCACAATGAGCAGTTCTTC
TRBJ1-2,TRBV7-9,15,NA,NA,CASSLGAPTNYGYTF,TGTGCCAGCAGCTTAGGGGCCCCGACTAACTATGGCTACACCTTC
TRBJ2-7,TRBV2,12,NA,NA,CASSEGTQWMYF,TGTGCCAGCAGTGAAGGGACCCAGTGGATGTACTTC
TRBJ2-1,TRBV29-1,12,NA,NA,CSAPERSGEQFF,TGCAGCGCCCCTGAACGTTCCGGAGAGCAGTTCTTC
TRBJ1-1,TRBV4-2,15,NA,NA,CASSPSWGLDTEAFF,TGTGCCAGCAGCCCGTCCTGGGGTTTGGACACTGAAGCTTTCTTT
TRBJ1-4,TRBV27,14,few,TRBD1,CASSSTGSNEKLFF,TGTGCCAGCAGTTCGACAGGGTCCAATGAAAAACTGTTTTTT
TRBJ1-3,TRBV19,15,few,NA,CASREVGDSGNTIYF,TGTGCCAGTAGGGAGGTGGGAGACTCTGGAAACACCATATATTTT
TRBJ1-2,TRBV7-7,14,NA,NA,CASSATGIAYGYTF,TGTGCCAGCAGCGCCACAGGTATCGCCTATGGCTACACCTTC
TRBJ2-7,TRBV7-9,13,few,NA,CASSLSQPYEQYF,TGTGCCAGCAGCTTAAGTCAGCCCTACGAGCAGTACTTC
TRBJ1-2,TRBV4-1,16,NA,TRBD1,CASSVPGRGHAYGYTF,TGCGCCAGCAGTGTGCCCGGCAGGGGGCATGCCTATGGCTACACCTTC
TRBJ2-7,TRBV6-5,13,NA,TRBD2,CVSSYGGTSEQYF,TGTGTCAGCAGTTACGGGGGGACTAGCGAGCAGTACTTC
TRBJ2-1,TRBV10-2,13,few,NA,CASRTDGYNEQFF,TGCGCCAGCAGGACGGACGGTTACAATGAGCAGTTCTTC
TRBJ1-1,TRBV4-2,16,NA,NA,CASSQSLGRPNTEAFF,TGTGCCAGCAGCCAAAGCCTCGGGCGGCCGAACACTGAAGCTTTCTTT
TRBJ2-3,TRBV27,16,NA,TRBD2,CASSTGLAGGTDTQYF,TGTGCCAGCAGCACTGGACTAGCGGGGGGCACAGATACGCAGTATTTT
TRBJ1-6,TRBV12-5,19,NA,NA,CASGFHAGAGASANSPLHF,TGTGCTAGTGGTTTTCACGCAGGGGCCGGGGCGTCCGCGAATTCACCCCTCCACTTT
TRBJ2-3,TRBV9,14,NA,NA,CASSSGLGPDTQYF,TGTGCCAGCAGCTCGGGCCTCGGGCCAGATACGCAGTATTTT
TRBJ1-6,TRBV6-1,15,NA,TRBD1,CASSVTTGHNSPLHF,TGTGCCAGCAGTGTAACGACAGGGCACAATTCACCCCTCCACTTT
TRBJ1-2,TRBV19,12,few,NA,CASSIDDYGYTF,TGTGCCAGTAGTATAGACGATTATGGCTACACCTTC
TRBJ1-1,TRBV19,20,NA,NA,CASTSRGHRIQVGPDTEAFF,TGTGCCAGTACCTCACGGGGTCATCGGATCCAGGTGGGTCCGGACACTGAAGCTTTCTTT
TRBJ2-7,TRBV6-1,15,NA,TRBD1,CASTGRAGGFREQYF,TGTGCCAGCACTGGGCGGGCAGGGGGTTTCCGGGAGCAGTACTTC
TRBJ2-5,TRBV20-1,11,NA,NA,CSARVQETQYF,TGCAGTGCCCGGGTACAAGAGACCCAGTACTTC
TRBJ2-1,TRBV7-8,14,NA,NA,CASSFWGPYNEQFF,TGTGCCAGCAGCTTCTGGGGGCCCTACAATGAGCAGTTCTTC
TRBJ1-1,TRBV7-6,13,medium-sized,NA,CASSLTENTEAFF,TGTGCCAGCAGCTTAACCGAGAACACTGAAGCTTTCTTT
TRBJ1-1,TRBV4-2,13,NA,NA,CASSQDGGTEAFF,TGTGCCAGCAGCCAAGATGGGGGCACTGAAGCTTTCTTT
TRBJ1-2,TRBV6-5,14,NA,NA,CASSEIQGNYGYTF,TGTGCCAGCAGTGAAATCCAGGGGAACTATGGCTACACCTTC
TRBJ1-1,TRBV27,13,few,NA,CASSFMGGPEAFF,TGTGCCAGCAGTTTTATGGGTGGTCCTGAAGCTTTCTTT
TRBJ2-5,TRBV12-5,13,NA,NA,CASAKGYGETQYF,TGTGCTAGTGCGAAGGGCTACGGGGAGACCCAGTACTTC
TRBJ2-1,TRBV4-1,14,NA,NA,CASSQAGGYDEQFF,TGCGCCAGCAGCCAAGCGGGGGGCTACGATGAGCAGTTCTTC
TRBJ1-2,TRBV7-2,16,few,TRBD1,CASSLFGQGAIYGYTF,TGTGCCAGCAGCTTATTTGGACAGGGGGCGATCTATGGCTACACCTTC
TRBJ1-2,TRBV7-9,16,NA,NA,CASSSNEVGGVYGYTF,TGTGCCAGCAGCTCAAATGAGGTGGGGGGCGTCTATGGCTACACCTTC
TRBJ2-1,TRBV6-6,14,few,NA,CASNRDQTYNEQFF,TGTGCCAGCAACCGGGACCAAACTTACAATGAGCAGTTCTTC
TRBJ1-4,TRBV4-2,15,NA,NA,CASSQDDLSNEKLFF,TGTGCCAGCAGCCAAGATGACCTTAGTAATGAAAAACTGTTTTTT
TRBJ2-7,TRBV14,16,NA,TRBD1,CASSQGTGTGFYEQYF,TGTGCCAGCAGCCAAGGTACCGGGACAGGGTTCTACGAGCAGTACTTC
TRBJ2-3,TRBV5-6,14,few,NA,CASSLTGPPDTQYF,TGTGCCAGCAGCTTGACTGGTCCCCCAGATACGCAGTATTTT
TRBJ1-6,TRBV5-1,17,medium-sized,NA,CASSLVRPGTYNSPLHF,TGCGCCAGCAGCTTGGTTCGACCCGGGACTTATAATTCACCCCTCCACTTT
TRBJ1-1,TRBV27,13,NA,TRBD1,CASSLTGVAEAFF,TGTGCCAGCAGTTTGACAGGGGTCGCTGAAGCTTTCTTT
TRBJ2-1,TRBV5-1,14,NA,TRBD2,CASSLERGGNEQFF,TGCGCCAGCAGCTTGGAGCGGGGGGGCAATGAGCAGTTCTTC
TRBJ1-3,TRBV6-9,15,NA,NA,CASSYRGGARNTIYF,TGTGCCAGCAGTTACCGGGGGGGGGCAAGAAACACCATATATTTT
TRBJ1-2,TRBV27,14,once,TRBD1,CASSLAGQGAGYTF,TGTGCCAGCAGTTTAGCGGGACAGGGGGCAGGCTACACCTTC
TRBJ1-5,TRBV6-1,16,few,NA,CASSEAPGRQRQPQHF,TGTGCCAGCAGTGAAGCGCCGGGCCGCCAGCGTCAGCCCCAGCATTTT
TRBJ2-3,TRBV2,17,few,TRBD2,CASSEAPAGVLTDTQYF,TGTGCCAGCAGTGAAGCCCCAGCGGGGGTACTCACAGATACGCAGTATTTT
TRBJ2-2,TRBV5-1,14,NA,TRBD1,CASRWTGNTGELFF,TGCGCCAGCAGGTGGACAGGGAACACCGGGGAGCTGTTTTTT
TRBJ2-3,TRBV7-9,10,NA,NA,CASSWDTQYF,TGTGCCAGCAGCTGGGATACGCAGTATTTT
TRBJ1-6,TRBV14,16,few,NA,CASSQDLLPDNSPLHF,TGTGCCAGCAGCCAAGATCTTTTGCCAGATAATTCACCCCTCCACTTT
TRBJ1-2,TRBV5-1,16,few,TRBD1,CASSLAPGQGADGYTF,TGCGCCAGCAGCTTGGCTCCCGGACAGGGGGCAGATGGCTACACCTTC